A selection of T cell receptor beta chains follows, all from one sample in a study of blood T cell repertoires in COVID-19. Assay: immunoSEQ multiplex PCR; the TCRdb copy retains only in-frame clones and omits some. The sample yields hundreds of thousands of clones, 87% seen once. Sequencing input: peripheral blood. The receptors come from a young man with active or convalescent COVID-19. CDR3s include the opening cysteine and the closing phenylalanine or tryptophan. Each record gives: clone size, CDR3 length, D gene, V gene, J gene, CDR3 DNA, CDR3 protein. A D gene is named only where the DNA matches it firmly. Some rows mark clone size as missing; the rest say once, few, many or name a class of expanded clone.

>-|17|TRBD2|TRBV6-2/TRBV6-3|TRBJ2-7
TGTGCCAGCAGCCCTACTAGCGGGGCAAGGAGCTCCTACGAGCAGTACTTC
CASSPTSGARSSYEQYF
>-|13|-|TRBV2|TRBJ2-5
TGTGCCAGCAGTGTTTATCCCCAAGAGACCCAGTACTTC
CASSVYPQETQYF
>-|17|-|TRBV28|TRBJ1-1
TGTGCCAGCAGTTTAATTGGAAGATCGCAGGGCTGGACTGAAGCTTTCTTT
CASSLIGRSQGWTEAFF
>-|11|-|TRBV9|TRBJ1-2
TGTGCCAGCAGCTCTAGGAGCGGCTACACCTTC
CASSSRSGYTF
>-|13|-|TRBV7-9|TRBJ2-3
TGTGCCAGCAGGCGGACTAGCACAGATACGCAGTATTTT
CASRRTSTDTQYF
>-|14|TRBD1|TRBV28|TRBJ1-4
TGTGCCAGCATGGAGACAGGGGGCAAGGAAAAACTGTTTTTT
CASMETGGKEKLFF
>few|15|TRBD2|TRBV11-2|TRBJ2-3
TGTGCCAGCAGCTTACTAGCGGGAGGCACAGATACGCAGTATTTT
CASSLLAGGTDTQYF
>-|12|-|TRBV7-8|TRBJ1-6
TGTGCCAGCAGCCCCCAATCTTCACCCCTCCACTTT
CASSPQSSPLHF
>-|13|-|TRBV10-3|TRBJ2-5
TGTGCCATCAGTGAGGCAGGGCAAGAGACCCAGTACTTC
CAISEAGQETQYF
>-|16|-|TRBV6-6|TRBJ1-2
TGTGCCAGCGTGGGATGGACCCAGCGACAGAGCTATGGCTACACCTTC
CASVGWTQRQSYGYTF
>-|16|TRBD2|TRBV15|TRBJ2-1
TGTGCCACCAGCCCCGACATAGCGGGCCTCTACAATGAGCAGTTCTTC
CATSPDIAGLYNEQFF
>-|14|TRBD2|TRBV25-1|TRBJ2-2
TGTGCCAGCAGTGGGTTAGCGGGAGCTGGGGAGCTGTTTTTT
CASSGLAGAGELFF
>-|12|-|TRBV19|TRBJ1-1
TGTGCCAGTAGTGTTCTGACAGGAGGAGCTTTCTTT
CASSVLTGGAFF
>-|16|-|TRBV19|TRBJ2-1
TGTGCCAGTAGTATAGTGGTAGCGTTGTCCTACAATGAGCAGTTCTTC
CASSIVVALSYNEQFF
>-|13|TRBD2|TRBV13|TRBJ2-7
TGTGCCAGCAGCTTAGCTAGCGGGCCCGAGCAGTACTTC
CASSLASGPEQYF